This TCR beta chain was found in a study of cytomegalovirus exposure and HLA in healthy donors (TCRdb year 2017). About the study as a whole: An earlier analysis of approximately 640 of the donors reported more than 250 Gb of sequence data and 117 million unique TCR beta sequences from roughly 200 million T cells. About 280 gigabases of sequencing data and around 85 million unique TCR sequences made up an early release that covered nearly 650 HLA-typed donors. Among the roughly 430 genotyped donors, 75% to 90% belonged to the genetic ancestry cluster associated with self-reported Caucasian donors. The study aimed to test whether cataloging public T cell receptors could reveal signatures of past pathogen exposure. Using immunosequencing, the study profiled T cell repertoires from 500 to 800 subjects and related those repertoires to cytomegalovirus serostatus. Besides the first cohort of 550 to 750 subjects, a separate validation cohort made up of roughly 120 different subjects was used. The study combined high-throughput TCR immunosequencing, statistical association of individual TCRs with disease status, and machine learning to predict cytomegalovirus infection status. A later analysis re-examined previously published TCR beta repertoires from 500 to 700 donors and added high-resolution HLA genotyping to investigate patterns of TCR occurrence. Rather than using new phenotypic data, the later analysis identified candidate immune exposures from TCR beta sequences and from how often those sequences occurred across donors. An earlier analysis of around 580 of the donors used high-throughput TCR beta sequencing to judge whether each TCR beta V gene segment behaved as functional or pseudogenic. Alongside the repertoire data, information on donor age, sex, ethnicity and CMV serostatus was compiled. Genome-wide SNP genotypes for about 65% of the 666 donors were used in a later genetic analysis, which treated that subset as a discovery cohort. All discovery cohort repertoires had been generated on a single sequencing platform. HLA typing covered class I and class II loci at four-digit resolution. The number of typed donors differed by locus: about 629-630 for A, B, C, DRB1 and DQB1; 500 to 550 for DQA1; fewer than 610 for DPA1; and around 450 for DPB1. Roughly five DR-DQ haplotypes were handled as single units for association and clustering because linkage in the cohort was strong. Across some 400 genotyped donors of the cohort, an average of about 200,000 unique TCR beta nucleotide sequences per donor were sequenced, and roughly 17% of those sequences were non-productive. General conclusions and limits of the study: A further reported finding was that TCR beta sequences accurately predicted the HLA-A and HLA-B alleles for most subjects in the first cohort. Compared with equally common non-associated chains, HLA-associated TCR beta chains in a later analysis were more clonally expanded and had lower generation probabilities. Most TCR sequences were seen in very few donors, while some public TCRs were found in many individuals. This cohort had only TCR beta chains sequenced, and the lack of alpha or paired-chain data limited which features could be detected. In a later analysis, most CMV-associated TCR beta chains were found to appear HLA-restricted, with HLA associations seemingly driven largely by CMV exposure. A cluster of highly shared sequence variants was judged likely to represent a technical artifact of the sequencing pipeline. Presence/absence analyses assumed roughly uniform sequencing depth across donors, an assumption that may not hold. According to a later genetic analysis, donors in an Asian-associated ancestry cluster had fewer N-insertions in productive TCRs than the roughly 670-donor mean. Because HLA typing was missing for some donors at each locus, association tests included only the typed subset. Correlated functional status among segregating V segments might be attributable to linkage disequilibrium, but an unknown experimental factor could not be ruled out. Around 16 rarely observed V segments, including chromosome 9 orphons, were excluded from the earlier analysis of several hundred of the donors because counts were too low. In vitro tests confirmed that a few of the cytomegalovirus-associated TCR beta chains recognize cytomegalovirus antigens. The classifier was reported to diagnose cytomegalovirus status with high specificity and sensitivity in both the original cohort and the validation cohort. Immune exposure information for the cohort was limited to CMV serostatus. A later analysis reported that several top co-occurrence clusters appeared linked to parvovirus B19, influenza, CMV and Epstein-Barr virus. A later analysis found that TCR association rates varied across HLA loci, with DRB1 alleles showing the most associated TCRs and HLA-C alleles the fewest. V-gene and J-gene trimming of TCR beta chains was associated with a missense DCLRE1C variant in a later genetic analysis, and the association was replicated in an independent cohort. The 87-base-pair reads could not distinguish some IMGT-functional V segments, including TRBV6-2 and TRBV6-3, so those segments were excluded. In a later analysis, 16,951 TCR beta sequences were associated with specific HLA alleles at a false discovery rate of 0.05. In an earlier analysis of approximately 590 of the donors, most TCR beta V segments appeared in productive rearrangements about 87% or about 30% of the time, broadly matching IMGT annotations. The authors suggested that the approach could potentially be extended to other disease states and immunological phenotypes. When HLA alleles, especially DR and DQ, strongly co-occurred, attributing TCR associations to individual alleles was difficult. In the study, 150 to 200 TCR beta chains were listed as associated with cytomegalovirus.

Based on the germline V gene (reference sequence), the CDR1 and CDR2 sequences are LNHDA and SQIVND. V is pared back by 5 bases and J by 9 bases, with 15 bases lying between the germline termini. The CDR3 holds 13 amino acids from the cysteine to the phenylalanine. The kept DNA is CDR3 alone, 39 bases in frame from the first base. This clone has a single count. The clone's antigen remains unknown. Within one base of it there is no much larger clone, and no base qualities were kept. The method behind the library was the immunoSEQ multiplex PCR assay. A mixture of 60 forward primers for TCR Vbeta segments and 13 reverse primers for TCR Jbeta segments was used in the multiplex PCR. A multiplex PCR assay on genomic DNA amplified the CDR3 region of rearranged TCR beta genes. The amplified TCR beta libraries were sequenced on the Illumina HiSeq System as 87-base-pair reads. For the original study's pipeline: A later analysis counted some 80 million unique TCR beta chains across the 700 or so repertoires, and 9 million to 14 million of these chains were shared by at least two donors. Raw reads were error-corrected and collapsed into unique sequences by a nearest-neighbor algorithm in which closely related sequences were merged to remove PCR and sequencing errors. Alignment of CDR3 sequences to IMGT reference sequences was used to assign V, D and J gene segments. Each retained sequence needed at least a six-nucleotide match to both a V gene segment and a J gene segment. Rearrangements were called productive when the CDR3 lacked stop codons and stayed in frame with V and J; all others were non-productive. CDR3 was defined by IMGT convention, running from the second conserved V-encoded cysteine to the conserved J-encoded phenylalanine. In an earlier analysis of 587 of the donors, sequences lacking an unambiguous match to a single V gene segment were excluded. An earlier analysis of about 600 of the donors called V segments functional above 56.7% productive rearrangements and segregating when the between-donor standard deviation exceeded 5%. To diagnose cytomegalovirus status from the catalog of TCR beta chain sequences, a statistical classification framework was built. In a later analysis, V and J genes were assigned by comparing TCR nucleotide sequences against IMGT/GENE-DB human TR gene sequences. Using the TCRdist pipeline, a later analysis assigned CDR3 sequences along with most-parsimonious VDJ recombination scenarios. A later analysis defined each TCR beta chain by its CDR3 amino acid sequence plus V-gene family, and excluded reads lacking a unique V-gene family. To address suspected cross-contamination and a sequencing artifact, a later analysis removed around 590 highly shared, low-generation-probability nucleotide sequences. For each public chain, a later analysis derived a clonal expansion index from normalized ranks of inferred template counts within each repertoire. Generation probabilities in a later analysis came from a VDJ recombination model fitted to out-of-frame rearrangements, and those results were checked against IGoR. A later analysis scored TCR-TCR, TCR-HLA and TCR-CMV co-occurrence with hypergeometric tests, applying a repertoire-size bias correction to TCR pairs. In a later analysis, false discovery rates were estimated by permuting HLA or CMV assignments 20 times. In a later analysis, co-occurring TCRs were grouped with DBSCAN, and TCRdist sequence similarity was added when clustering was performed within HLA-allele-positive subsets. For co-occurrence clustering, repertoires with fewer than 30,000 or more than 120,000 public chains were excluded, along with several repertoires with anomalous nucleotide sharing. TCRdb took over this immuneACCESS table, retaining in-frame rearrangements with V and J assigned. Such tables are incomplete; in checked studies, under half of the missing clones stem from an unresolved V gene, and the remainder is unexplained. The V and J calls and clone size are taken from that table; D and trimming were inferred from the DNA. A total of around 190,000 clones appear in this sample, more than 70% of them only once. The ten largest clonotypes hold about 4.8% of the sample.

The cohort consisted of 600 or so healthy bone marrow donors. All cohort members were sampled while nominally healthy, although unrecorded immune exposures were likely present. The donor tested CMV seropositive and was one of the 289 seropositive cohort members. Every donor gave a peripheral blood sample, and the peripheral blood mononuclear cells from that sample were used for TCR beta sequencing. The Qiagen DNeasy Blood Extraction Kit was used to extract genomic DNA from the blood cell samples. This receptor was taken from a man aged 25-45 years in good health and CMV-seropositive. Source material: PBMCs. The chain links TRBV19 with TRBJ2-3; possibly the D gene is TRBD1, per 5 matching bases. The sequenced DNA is TGTGCCAGTAGTCCCCCCGCAGGGAACACGCAGTATTTT. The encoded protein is CASSPPAGNTQYF.